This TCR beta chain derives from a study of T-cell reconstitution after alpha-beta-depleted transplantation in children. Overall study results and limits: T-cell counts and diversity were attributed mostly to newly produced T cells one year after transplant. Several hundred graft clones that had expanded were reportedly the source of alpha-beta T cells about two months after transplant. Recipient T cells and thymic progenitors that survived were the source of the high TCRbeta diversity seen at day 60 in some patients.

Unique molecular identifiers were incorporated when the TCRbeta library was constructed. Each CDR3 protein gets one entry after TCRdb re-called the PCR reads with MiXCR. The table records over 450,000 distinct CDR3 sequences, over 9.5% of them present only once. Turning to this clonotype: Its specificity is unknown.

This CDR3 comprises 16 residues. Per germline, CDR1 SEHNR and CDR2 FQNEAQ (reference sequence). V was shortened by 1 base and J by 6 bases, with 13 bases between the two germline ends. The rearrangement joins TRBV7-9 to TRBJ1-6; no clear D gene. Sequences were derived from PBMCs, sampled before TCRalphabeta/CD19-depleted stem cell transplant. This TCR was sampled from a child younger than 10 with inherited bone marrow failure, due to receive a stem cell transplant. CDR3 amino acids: CASSLGPPRINSPLHF. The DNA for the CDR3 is TGTGCCAGCAGCTTAGGTCCTCCAAGGATTAATTCACCCCTCCACTTT.